This T cell receptor beta chain was obtained from a study of OX40 agonist ivuxolimab in advanced cancers. As for the study in general: Cancers in dose escalation were hepatocellular, melanoma, renal cell and head and neck. Study-level results: Those patients achieving a partial response at 0.1-3.0 mg/kg showed among the lowest clonal expansion. On average, a greater number of expanded clones characterised CD8+ T cells relative to CD4+.

Measured with immunoSEQ multiplex PCR; TCRdb has only the in-frame clones, and not every one. The sample has about 120,000 clones, over 75% seen once. Of note for this clone: Its antigen is not known.

Drawing of blood for sampling happened at baseline, at cycle 4 day 1, and at cycle 7 day 1. The germline V gene has CDR1 MDHEN and CDR2 SYDVKM. The CDR3 is 13 residues long. Trimming stripped 5 bases from V and 11 bases from J, with 19 bases between. The TCR originated in an adult with an advanced solid tumor such as melanoma, head and neck, liver or kidney cancer. This sequence joins TRBV28 and TRBJ2-7; the D gene is possibly TRBD2 (6 bases). Specimen: CD4+ or CD8+ T cells sorted from blood, collected in a trial of the OX40 agonist ivuxolimab. CDR3 sequence reads: CASSPAGRPAEYF. CDR3 nucleotides: TGTGCCAGCAGTCCCGCCGGGAGACCCGCAGAGTACTTC.